Detailed here is one T cell receptor (beta chain). No antigen is known for it. This sample stems from a study of cytomegalovirus exposure and HLA in healthy donors. The germline gives CDR1 SNHLY, CDR2 FYNNEI. The CDR3 is 14 residues long. The ends lost 5 bases at V and 5 bases at J; junction bases unmatched: 4. Study outcomes and limitations: An ancestry cluster, one associated with Asian ancestry, reportedly showed fewer N-insertions than the approximately 670-donor mean in a later analysis. Some TCR beta chains (roughly 150 of them) were listed as cytomegalovirus-associated.

With 60 Vbeta and 13 Jbeta primers, the PCR was carried out. Assay used: immunoSEQ multiplex PCR; TCRdb lists only in-frame clones, some missing. Counted here are 150,000 to 200,000 clones, about 80% occurring once; the ten biggest clones make up 4.5% to 5.5%. Sequenced material: PBMCs. The chain combines TRBV2 with TRBJ2-1; 9 bases fit TRBD2. The receptor's source is a man aged 18 to 35 in good health and CMV-seronegative. CDR3 DNA sequence: TGTGCCAGCAGTCGCGGGGGGGCAGACAATGAGCAGTTCTTC. Translation gives CASSRGGADNEQFF.